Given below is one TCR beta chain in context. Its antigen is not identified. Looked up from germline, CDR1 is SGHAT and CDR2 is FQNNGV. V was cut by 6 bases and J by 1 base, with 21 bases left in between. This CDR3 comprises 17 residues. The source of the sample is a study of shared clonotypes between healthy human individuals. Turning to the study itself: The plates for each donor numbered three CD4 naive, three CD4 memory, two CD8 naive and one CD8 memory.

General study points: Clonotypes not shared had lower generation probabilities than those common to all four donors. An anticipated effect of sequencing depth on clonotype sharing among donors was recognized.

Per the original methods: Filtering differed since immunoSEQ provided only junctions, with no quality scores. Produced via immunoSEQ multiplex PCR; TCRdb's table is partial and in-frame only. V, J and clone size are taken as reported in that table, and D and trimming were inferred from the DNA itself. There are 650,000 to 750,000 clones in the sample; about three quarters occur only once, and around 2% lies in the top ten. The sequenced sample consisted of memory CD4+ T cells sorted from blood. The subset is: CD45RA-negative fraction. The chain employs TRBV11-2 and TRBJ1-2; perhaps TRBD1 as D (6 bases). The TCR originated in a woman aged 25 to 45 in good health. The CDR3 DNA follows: TGTGCCAGCAGTTTACAGGGTGATTCGTTGGGTAACTATGGCTACACCTTC. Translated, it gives CASSLQGDSLGNYGYTF.